This entry describes one T cell receptor (beta chain). Its antigen is not known. This specimen belongs to a study of human thymus T cells. Study-wide results and caveats: As related research reported, thymic repertoires overlapped highly among unrelated individuals. Gene usage (both V and J) appeared biased in thymic and blood repertoires.

V was cut by 4 bases and J by 3 bases, with 10 bases left in between. The germline V gene encodes CDR1 SGDLS and CDR2 YYNGEE. The CDR3 sequence is 13 residues long. Resections obtained during corrective heart surgery supplied the thymus tissue. Immunologically healthy infants in Finland undergoing congenital heart defect surgery were the donors. The method was immunoSEQ multiplex PCR; TCRdb's version includes in-frame clones alone and lacks a portion of them. The sample includes 55,000 to 85,000 clones, 95% of them seen just once. Sequencing used thymus tissue. This TCR was recovered from a girl in the first two years of life with a congenital heart defect but otherwise immunologically healthy. The rearrangement uses TRBV9 and TRBJ1-1; D uncertain. The CDR3, as DNA: TGTGCCAGCAGCTTCCACCGGGACACTGAAGCTTTCTTT. Amino acid sequence: CASSFHRDTEAFF. Based on the CDR3 plus reference TRBV9 and TRBJ1-1, the full variable domain is DSGVTQTPKHLITATGQRVTLRCSPRSGDLSVYWYQQSLDQGLQFLIQYYNGEERAKGNILERFSAQQFPDLHSELNLSSLELGDSALYFCASSFHRDTEAFFGQGTRLTVV.